The TCR beta chain described here comes from a study of T cells in Graves' hyperthyroidism and ophthalmopathy. Study-level information: Before treatment of any kind, peripheral blood was taken at initial diagnosis.

As to this clonotype: What it binds is not known.

Graves' hyperthyroidism qualified as stable when ophthalmopathy did not progress within 18 months. Trimming shortened V by 2 bases and J by 0 bases, and 9 bases separated the two germline ends. The germline V gene encodes CDR1 SGHRS and CDR2 YFSETQ. The CDR3 has 14 residues. The study's findings and limits: Blood held most thyroid clonotypes expanded above 0.001 frequency. From stable hyperthyroidism, ophthalmopathy was separated by a 13 V-J model.

RNA transcripts provided the source from which TCR beta CDR3 regions were amplified. A first-round RT-PCR of the TCR CDR3 used the HTBI primer set. TCRdb ran MiXCR on the multiplex PCR reads and lists one entry per CDR3 protein. The sample yields hundreds of thousands of distinct CDR3 sequences, about 14% seen once. The material sequenced was blood. The clonotype comes from a woman aged 30 to 39 with Graves' hyperthyroidism. The chain is built from TRBV5-1 and TRBJ2-7; a weak D match, TRBD2 (5 bases). For the CDR3, the DNA is TGCGCCAGCAGCTTATACGGGGACTCCTACGAGCAGTACTTC. Protein product: CASSLYGDSYEQYF.